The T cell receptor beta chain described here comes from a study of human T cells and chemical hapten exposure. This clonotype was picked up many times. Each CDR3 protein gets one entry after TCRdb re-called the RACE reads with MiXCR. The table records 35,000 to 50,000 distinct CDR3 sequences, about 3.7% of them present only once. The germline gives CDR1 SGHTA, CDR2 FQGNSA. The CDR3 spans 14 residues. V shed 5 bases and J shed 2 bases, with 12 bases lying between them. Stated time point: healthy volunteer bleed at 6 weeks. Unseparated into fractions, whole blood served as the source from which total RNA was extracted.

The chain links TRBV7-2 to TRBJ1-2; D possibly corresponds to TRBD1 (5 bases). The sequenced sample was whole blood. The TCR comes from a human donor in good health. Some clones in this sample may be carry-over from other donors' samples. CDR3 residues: CASSTVGGNYGYTF. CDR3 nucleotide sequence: TGTGCCAGCAGCACGGTGGGGGGGAACTATGGCTACACCTTC. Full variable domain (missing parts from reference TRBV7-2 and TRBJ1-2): GAGVSQSPSNKVTEKGKDVELRCDPISGHTALYWYRQSLGQGLEFLIYFQGNSAPDKSGLPSDRFSAERTGGSVSTLTIQRTQQEDSAVYLCASSTVGGNYGYTFGSGTRLTVV.